This entry is about one T cell receptor (beta chain). The junction and the germline gene differ at one end; a read error may be behind it. The CDR3 has 12 residues. Germline V gene sequence: CDR1 SNHLY, CDR2 FYNNEI. Clones were sequenced by immunoSEQ multiplex PCR, and TCRdb holds only the in-frame ones, with some missing. The repertoire has some 1,600,000 clones, 95% to 99% of them found once; the top ten carry approximately 0.45%. These data come from a study of shared clonotypes between healthy human individuals. V gene TRBV2 combines with J gene TRBJ1-2; D gene unclear. Sequencing was done on a sample of naive CD4+ T cells sorted from blood. As for subset: CD45RA+ positively selected. This TCR came from a man aged 30-40 years in good health. The CDR3 spells CASGESYYGYTF. DNA for the CDR3: TGTGCCAGCGGTGAGAGCTACTATGGCTACACCTTC.